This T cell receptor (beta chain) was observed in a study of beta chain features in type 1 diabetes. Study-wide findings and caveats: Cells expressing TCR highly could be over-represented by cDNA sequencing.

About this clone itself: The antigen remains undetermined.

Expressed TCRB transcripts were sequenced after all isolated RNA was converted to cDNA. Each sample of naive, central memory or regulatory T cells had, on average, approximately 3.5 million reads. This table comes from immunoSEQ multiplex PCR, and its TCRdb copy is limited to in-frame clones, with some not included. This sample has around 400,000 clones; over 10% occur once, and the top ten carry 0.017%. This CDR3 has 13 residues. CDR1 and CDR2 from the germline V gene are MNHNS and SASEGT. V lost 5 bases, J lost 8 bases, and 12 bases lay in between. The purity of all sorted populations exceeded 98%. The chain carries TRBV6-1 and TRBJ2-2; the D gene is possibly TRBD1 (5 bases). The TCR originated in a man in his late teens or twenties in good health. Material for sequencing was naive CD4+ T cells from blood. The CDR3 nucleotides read TGTGCCAGCAGTCGTAGGGGTATGGGGGAGCTGTTTTTT. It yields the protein CASSRRGMGELFF.